This TCR beta chain was identified during a study of brain T cells in children with intractable seizures. This clone was counted once. Its target is not known. Sequenced by immunoSEQ multiplex PCR; TCRdb stores in-frame clones only, minus some. Here the sample spans about 340,000 clones, over 90% being singletons. Study results and limitations: Clones missing pre-surgery may reflect undersampling of that blood sample. Patients' HCMV serostatus was unknown; virus specificity rests on CDR3 similarity alone.

Time point noted: blood from clinic visit 5 months post-surgery; TSC patient then seizure free. Surgery cases with the highest brain T cell transcript signatures were chosen for sequencing. Patients received at least one anti-epileptic drug before surgery. Source: peripheral blood, taken less than 6 months after surgery. The TCR was taken from a boy in the first two years of life with tuberous sclerosis and intractable seizures.

CDR3 protein: CASSLRVADRNEQFF. Written as DNA, the CDR3 is TGTGCCAGCAGTTTGCGGGTTGCCGATCGGAATGAGCAGTTCTTC. The chain recombines TRBV7-9 with TRBJ2-1; D is possibly TRBD2 (5 bases). Looked up from germline, CDR1 is SEHNR and CDR2 is FQNEAQ (reference sequence). The CDR3 length is 15 residues. The V end lost 6 bases, the J end lost 7 bases, and 19 bases lay between the germline ends.